This T cell receptor beta chain was captured in a study of pediatric ulcerative colitis. The study, taken as a whole, reports: A couple of rectal CDR3 clonotypes occurred in all ulcerative colitis patients.

With regard to this clone: The antigen is unknown.

One to two pinch biopsies were taken from the rectum during colonoscopy. Each sample received Survey-level depth of up to 500,000 reads. Profiling relied on immunoSEQ multiplex PCR, and the TCRdb table lists in-frame clones only, not all of them. The repertoire holds 10,000 to 13,000 clones, with 75% to 85% as singletons. Looked up from germline, CDR1 is LNHNV and CDR2 is YYDKDF (reference sequence). Trimming removed 8 bases at V and 0 bases at J, with 13 bases between. This CDR3 is built from 15 residues. This clonotype originated in a girl aged 5 to 17 who was a control in a study of pediatric ulcerative colitis. This chain links TRBV15 with TRBJ2-2; D remains ambiguous. Sequencing input: gut tissue. The CDR3 sequence: CATGSNYPNTGELFF. The CDR3 bases are TGTGCCACCGGGTCGAACTATCCGAACACCGGGGAGCTGTTTTTT.